What follows describes a single T cell receptor beta chain. Its antigen remains unidentified. Using its own MiXCR run on the RT-PCR reads, TCRdb lists one record per CDR3 protein. The sample consists of about 500,000 distinct CDR3 sequences, approximately 15% of them appearing once. This sample is part of a study of response to subunit inactivated influenza vaccine. Study results and caveats: Few additional T cells are recruited per seasonal influenza vaccination, authors suggested.

V gave up 3 bases and J gave up 7 bases, with 10 bases separating them. The CDR3 spans 12 residues. Germline V lookup: CDR1 DFQATT, CDR2 SNEGSKA (reference sequence). The TCR originated in a man aged 50-75 years who received an inactivated influenza vaccine. The sequencing used CD4+ T cells sorted from PBMCs, collected 23 to 25 months after vaccination. This rearrangement joins TRBV20-1 to TRBJ2-1; D ambiguous. In DNA, the CDR3 is TGCAGTGCTAGTCGGATGGAAAATGAGCAGTTCTTC. This gives the protein CSASRMENEQFF.